Below, 21 T cell receptor beta chains from the same sample are listed, as sequenced in a study of blood T cells in healthy people across ages. Together with a sample-barcoded 5' primer, a J-beta primer mix was included in a second PCR lasting about 7 to 11 cycles. TCRdb called the 5' RACE reads again in MiXCR, with one record for every CDR3 protein. The repertoire holds over 1,500,000 distinct CDR3 sequences, with 39% as singletons. The sequenced sample consisted of blood. The source is a human donor in good health.

The DNA of the CDR3 is TGTGCCAGCAGCTCCCGTCAGTTCCATGGCTACACCTTC. It specifies CASSSRQFHGYTF. This chain connects TRBV11-2 to TRBJ1-2; unclear D gene. The length of the CDR3 is 13 residues. V lost 4 bases, J lost 6 bases, and 12 bases lay in between. Germline V lookup: CDR1 SGHAT, CDR2 FQNNGV. Complete variable domain (other parts from reference TRBV11-2 and TRBJ1-2): EAGVAQSPRYKIIEKRQSVAFWCNPISGHATLYWYQQILGQGPKLLIQFQNNGVVDDSQLPKDRFSAERLKGVDSTLKIQPAKLEDSAVYLCASSSRQFHGYTFGSGTRLTVV.

The chain has TRBV6-2 or TRBV6-3 and TRBJ1-1, with no clear D. Germline CDR1 reads MNHEY; CDR2 reads SVGEGT. The CDR3 consists of 16 residues. Trimming removed 0 bases at V and 3 bases at J, with 14 bases between. As DNA, the CDR3 is TGTGCCAGCAGTTACTCGACCCATTACGCGGACACTGAAGCTTTCTTT. Protein sequence: CASSYSTHYADTEAFF.

CDR3 sequence reads: CASSGGLAGNTNQPQHF. For the CDR3, the DNA is TGTGCCAGCAGCGGAGGGTTGGCAGGGAATACGAATCAGCCCCAGCATTTT. V and J are TRBV25-1 and TRBJ1-5; D is perhaps TRBD1 (5 bases). Germline CDR1 MGHDK, CDR2 SYGVNS. The CDR3 is 17 residues long. V gave up 6 bases and J gave up 4 bases, with 22 bases separating them.

The rearrangement links TRBV12-3 or TRBV12-4 to TRBJ1-2; 9 positions match TRBD1. Trimming cost V 7 bases and J 3 bases; bases outside gene matches: 6. This CDR3 comprises 14 residues. The CDR3 nucleotides read TGTGCCAGCAATGGACAGGGGAGACACTATGGCTACACCTTC. Translating gives CASNGQGRHYGYTF.

In its sample, this clonotype was seen a few times. The rearrangement uses TRBV15 and TRBJ2-7; D gene uncertain. Germline values: CDR1 LNHNV, CDR2 YYDKDF (reference sequence). The CDR3 is 12 amino acids. Trimming took 2 bases from V and 5 from J, leaving 7 bases between them. In nucleotides, the CDR3 is TGTGCCACCAGCAGACTAAGGGACGAGCAGTACTTC. Amino acid sequence: CATSRLRDEQYF.

This clonotype was seen a single time. This chain joins TRBV12-5 and TRBJ2-5, with D tentatively TRBD1 (6 bases). The V end lost 5 bases, the J end lost 3 bases, and 16 bases lay between the germline ends. The CDR3 spans 15 residues. Germline V gene lookup returns CDR1 LGHNT and CDR2 FRNRAP. The CDR3, as DNA: TGTGCTAGTGGTCGCGGCGACAGGTCGGAAGAGACCCAGTACTTC. This translates into CASGRGDRSEETQYF.

Note on this clonotype: In this CDR3 the conserved last residue, phenylalanine or tryptophan, is missing, so a read error is likely. It is unclear where the CDR3 begins or ends on the DNA, so no DNA is shown, and the CDR3 is as TCRdb lists it. The V gene is TRBV21-1, the J gene TRBJ2-5; TRBD2 is the table's D call, not checked against the DNA. TRBV21-1 is a pseudogene segment. Termini included, the CDR3 measures 14 amino acids. CDR3 sequence: CASSKLTRADEQYL.

Turning to this clonotype: Since a far larger clone is one base different, this is likely a read error. The CDR3 DNA follows: TGTGTCAGCAGCTTTTCGAACTATGGCTACACCTTC. Its translation is CVSSFSNYGYTF. V is TRBV7-2 and J is TRBJ1-2; D uncertain. The CDR3 sequence is 12 residues long. CDR1 and CDR2 (germline): SGHTA, FQGNSA.

As for this clonotype: At one boundary the junction diverges from the germline segment, which might be a read error. The chain links TRBV4-3 to TRBJ2-2; TRBD2 might be the D (9 bases). The CDR3 has 16 amino acids. In germline, CDR1 is LGHNA, CDR2 YSLEER. CDR3 amino acids: CASSQLAGTGIGKLFF. The CDR3 DNA reads as TGCGCCAGCAGCCAACTAGCGGGGACAGGCATCGGGAAGCTGTTTTTT.

This clonotype was counted between two and nine times. V is TRBV20-1 and J is TRBJ2-5; D is uncertain. Germline CDR1 and CDR2: DFQATT and SNEGSKA (reference sequence). The V gene lost 5 bases and the J gene lost 1 base, with 8 bases spanning the gap. The CDR3 runs 12 residues. The CDR3 DNA is TGCAGTGCTCCATGTCTCCAAGAGACCCAGTACTTC. This sequence encodes CSAPCLQETQYF.

CDR3 in DNA: TGCAGTGCTAGAGATGCGGGGAATCCCTACAATGAGCAGTTCTTC. Translation gives CSARDAGNPYNEQFF. The rearrangement uses TRBV20-1 and TRBJ2-1, with D possibly matching TRBD2 (6 bases). V was clipped by 0 bases and J by 2 bases, with 11 bases between them. This CDR3 contains 15 residues. The germline V gene encodes CDR1 DFQATT and CDR2 SNEGSKA (reference sequence).

The sample holds a few counts of this clonotype. This chain links TRBV7-8 with TRBJ1-1; D not certain. The CDR3 runs 15 residues. Germline V gene data show CDR1 as SGHVS and CDR2 as FQNEAQ. Trimming took 5 bases from V and 1 from J, leaving 14 bases between them. CDR3 amino acids: CASSLRTLENTEAFF. The CDR3 coding sequence is TGTGCCAGCAGCCTCCGGACTTTGGAGAACACTGAAGCTTTCTTT.

In its sample, this clonotype was seen once. The chain couples TRBV5-1 to TRBJ2-1; D is undetermined. The germline CDR1 and CDR2 sequences are SGHRS and YFSETQ. Trimming shortened V by 5 bases and J by 9 bases, and 9 bases separated the two germline ends. This CDR3 contains 11 residues. The CDR3 region is CASRYETEQFF. For the CDR3, the DNA is TGCGCCAGCAGATACGAGACTGAGCAGTTCTTC.

This clonotype was seen a single time. The chain links TRBV6-6 to TRBJ1-4; 12 bases line up with TRBD1. The junction had 6 bases not matched to a gene; V was cut back by 6 bases and J by 10 bases. The germline V gene encodes CDR1 MNHNY and CDR2 SVGAGI (reference sequence). The CDR3 is 14 residues long. The DNA for the CDR3 is TGTGCCAGCAGCCGGGACAGGGGGCACGGAAAACTGTTTTTT. Protein product: CASSRDRGHGKLFF.

The chain employs TRBV20-1 and TRBJ1-1, with a weak D call TRBD1 (6 bases). V lost 5 bases to trimming and J lost 0 bases, with 16 bases between them. Germline lookup yields CDR1 DFQATT and CDR2 SNEGSKA (reference sequence). This CDR3 is built from 15 residues. The DNA for the CDR3 is TGCAGTGCTGGAAATCCGGGACACTTGAACACTGAAGCTTTCTTT. This codes for CSAGNPGHLNTEAFF.

A remark on this clonotype: At one end the junction does not follow the germline gene, possibly because of a read error. The rearrangement joins TRBV4-3 to TRBJ2-1, with 9 bases fitting TRBD1. The CDR3 has 17 residues. Germline-derived CDR1 and CDR2 are LGHNA and YSLEER. DNA for the CDR3: TGCGCCAGCAGCCAAGATCGTGGGGACAGGGCCTACAGTGAGCAGTTCTTC. Encoded protein: CASSQDRGDRAYSEQFF.

CDR3 sequence (DNA): TGCGCCAGCAGCCAAGGGGTAGCCATGAACACTGAAGCTTTCTTT. Protein product: CASSQGVAMNTEAFF. The chain joins TRBV4-3 to TRBJ1-1; D is ambiguous. Germline-derived CDR1 and CDR2 are LGHNA and YSLEER. This CDR3 spans 15 amino acids. V lost 1 base to trimming and J lost 0 bases, with 9 bases between them.

The CDR3 region has the DNA TGTGCCACCGAAAACAGGGGGCAAGTAGATACGCAGTATTTT. Its translation: CATENRGQVDTQYF. The V and J genes are TRBV7-9 and TRBJ2-3; the match to TRBD1 covers 9 bases. This CDR3 region has 14 residues. Trimming cost V 10 bases and J 5 bases; bases outside gene matches: 10. CDR1 SEHNR and CDR2 FQNEAQ come from the germline V gene (reference sequence).

This chain uses TRBV3-1 with TRBJ1-4; D remains ambiguous. Germline V gene lookup returns CDR1 LGHDT and CDR2 YNNKEL (reference sequence). The CDR3 covers 15 residues. V was pared by 9 bases and J by 0 bases, with 14 bases between. For the CDR3, the DNA is TGTGCCAGTTCGGGGAGGACTGCAACTAATGAAAAACTGTTTTTT. Protein product: CASSGRTATNEKLFF. Looking up the rest from reference TRBV3-1 and TRBJ1-4 gives the full variable domain: DTAVSQTPKYLVTQMGNDKSIKCEQNLGHDTMYWYKQDSKKFLKIMFSYNNKELIINETVPNRFSPKSPDKAHLNLHINSLELGDSAVYFCASSGRTATNEKLFFGSGTQLSVL.

This clonotype was seen only a few times. The rearrangement uses TRBV6-2 or TRBV6-3 and TRBJ1-2, with D unclear. V lost 6 bases and J lost 3, with 11 bases in between. Germline CDR1 reads MNHEY; CDR2 reads SVGEGT. The CDR3 is made up of 13 amino acids. CDR3 bases: TGTGCCAGCAGCGACGGCCCCTACTATGGCTACACCTTC. Translating it yields CASSDGPYYGYTF.

This clonotype was detected only a few times. This sequence joins TRBV6-5 and TRBJ2-3; D is unclear. Trimming removed 6 bases from V and 4 bases from J, with 14 bases in between. Looked up from germline, CDR1 is MNHEY and CDR2 is SVGAGI. CDR3 length equals 14 residues. The CDR3 DNA reads TGTGCCAGCAGCTTAGGACGGTTCGCAGATACGCAGTATTTT. It encodes CASSLGRFADTQYF.